Presented here are 16 T cell receptor beta chains from one specimen sequenced in a study of regulatory T cells in long-lasting Graves disease. The time point: newly diagnosed GD, antithyroid drugs for less than 3 months. RNA isolated from PBMCs was used to make the TCR library. Relying on iRepertoire HTBI primers and Arm-PCR of CDR3 regions, the team built TCR beta libraries. TCRdb ran MiXCR on the multiplex PCR reads and lists one entry per CDR3 protein. In the table there are roughly 610,000 distinct CDR3 sequences, roughly 15% of which are singletons. The sample was also linked to a second study, of T cells in Graves' hyperthyroidism and ophthalmopathy.

This sample comprised peripheral blood mononuclear cells (PBMCs), obtained at new diagnosis, from a patient treated with antithyroid drugs. Receptor source: a man aged 18 to 30 with Graves disease.

This clonotype showed up many times. The chain joins TRBV7-9 to TRBJ2-7, with 7 bases aligning to TRBD1. The V and J ends lost 5 bases and 5 bases, in that order; junction bases with no gene match: 12. The CDR3 runs 15 residues. Looked up from germline, CDR1 is SEHNR and CDR2 is FQNEAQ (reference sequence). This chain's CDR3 is CASSHRGNYVDEQYF. The CDR3 nucleotides are TGTGCCAGCAGCCACAGGGGCAATTATGTAGACGAGCAGTACTTC.

This clonotype was observed at least ten times. In nucleotides, the CDR3 is TGCAGTGCTAGAGATCTAGAGCGGGAGGGTGATGAGCAGTTCTTC. Translated, it gives CSARDLEREGDEQFF. The rearrangement joins TRBV20-1 to TRBJ2-1; 10 bases are a match to TRBD2. Losses at the gene ends were 0 bases for V and 8 bases for J; bases not matched to a gene: 7. CDR1 is DFQATT and CDR2 is SNEGSKA in the germline V gene (reference sequence). The length of the CDR3 is 15 residues.

The chain uses TRBV5-1 and TRBJ2-6; D not resolved. The CDR3 length is 18 residues. Germline V gives CDR1 SGHRS, CDR2 YFSETQ. V lost 0 bases to trimming and J lost 2 bases, with 15 bases between them. The CDR3 region is CASSLGRWTSTGANVLTF. The CDR3 nucleotides read TGCGCCAGCAGCTTGGGCAGGTGGACCTCCACTGGGGCCAACGTCCTGACTTTC.

V gene TRBV4-2 combines with J gene TRBJ2-5; TRBD1 agrees at 9 bases. V lost 0 bases to trimming and J lost 5 bases; unmatched junction nucleotides: 10. The length of the CDR3 is 17 residues. Germline-derived CDR1 and CDR2 are LGHNA and YNFKEQ. The CDR3 DNA sequence: TGTGCCAGCAGCCAAGATGCAGGGACAGGGCTTAGGGAGACCCAGTACTTC. It is translated as CASSQDAGTGLRETQYF.

This clonotype appeared a few times. The V and J genes are TRBV5-6 and TRBJ1-5; D is undetermined. The CDR3 covers 15 residues. Per the germline V gene, CDR1 is SGHDT and CDR2 is YYEEEE. Trimming removed 0 bases from V and 3 bases from J, with 10 bases in between. Here the CDR3 DNA reads TGTGCCAGCAGCTTGGGATGGCGGAACAATCAGCCCCAGCATTTT. It encodes CASSLGWRNNQPQHF.

The table lists this clonotype with many counts. This sequence joins TRBV18 and TRBJ2-2; D remains ambiguous. The CDR3 runs 16 residues. Germline V gene sequence: CDR1 KGHSH, CDR2 LQKENI. With 1 base removed from V and 0 bases from J, the gap between germline ends came to 9 bases. CDR3 sequence: CASSPLETANTGELFF. CDR3 nucleotides: TGTGCCAGCTCACCACTCGAGACTGCGAACACCGGGGAGCTGTTTTTT.

This clonotype was observed at least ten times. CDR3 in amino acids: CSARGLAGLTDTQYF. The CDR3 nucleotides are TGCAGTGCTAGAGGACTAGCGGGACTCACAGATACGCAGTATTTT. The V call is TRBV20-1, the J call TRBJ2-3; the match to TRBD2 covers 11 bases. V trimming: 1 base; J trimming: 2 bases; junction bases outside the gene matches: 2. Germline lookup yields CDR1 DFQATT and CDR2 SNEGSKA (reference sequence). The CDR3 has 15 residues.

On this clonotype itself: A much larger clone differs from this one at a single base, so this may be a read error. V gene TRBV2 combines with J gene TRBJ2-1; the D gene is possibly TRBD2 (5 bases). This CDR3 comprises 10 residues. The V gene's germline CDR1 is SNHLY and CDR2 FYNNEI. CDR3 bases: TGTGCCAGCAGTAGCGGCGAGCGGTTCTTC. Residues: CASSSGERFF.

Many counts were recorded for this clonotype. The CDR3 loop reads CASSLVGSQGETQYF. The CDR3, as DNA: TGTGCCAGCAGCTTAGTCGGGAGTCAGGGGGAGACCCAGTACTTC. The chain recombines TRBV7-8 with TRBJ2-1; D could derive from TRBD1 or TRBD2 (6 bases each). The J call may be mistaken, given a closer DNA end match to TRBJ2-5. The CDR3 consists of 15 residues. Per germline, CDR1 SGHVS and CDR2 FQNEAQ.

This clonotype turned up a few times. CDR3 coding DNA: TGTGCCAGCAGTTTAGGGCAGGATCAAGAGACCCAGTACTTC. It is translated as CASSLGQDQETQYF. The chain combines TRBV27 with TRBJ2-5; no definite D call. Germline V gene sequence: CDR1 MNHEY, CDR2 SMNVEV (reference sequence). V was trimmed by 2 bases and J by 2 bases, leaving 9 bases between them. The CDR3 is 14 amino acids.

This clonotype was counted only a few times. V is TRBV11-2 and J is TRBJ1-4; tentative D call: TRBD1 (5 bases). CDR3 size: 11 residues. Trimming stripped 3 bases from V and 11 bases from J, with 7 bases between. Germline V lookup: CDR1 SGHAT, CDR2 FQNNGV. The CDR3 spells CASSFGTKLFF. CDR3 coding DNA: TGTGCCAGCAGCTTTGGGACGAAACTGTTTTTT. Based on the CDR3 plus reference TRBV11-2 and TRBJ1-4, the full variable domain is EAGVAQSPRYKIIEKRQSVAFWCNPISGHATLYWYQQILGQGPKLLIQFQNNGVVDDSQLPKDRFSAERLKGVDSTLKIQPAKLEDSAVYLCASSFGTKLFFGSGTQLSVL.

Many counts were recorded for this clonotype. The chain uses TRBV28 and TRBJ2-7, with 11 nucleotides matching TRBD1. V lost 8 bases and J lost 5; bases outside the gene matches: 11. The CDR3 is 15 residues long. Looked up from germline, CDR1 is MDHEN and CDR2 is SYDVKM. CDR3 sequence reads: CASGTGGLGFDEQYF. In DNA, the CDR3 is TGTGCCAGCGGGACAGGGGGTTTGGGTTTCGACGAGCAGTACTTC.

This clonotype was seen repeatedly, ten times or more. This rearrangement joins TRBV30 to TRBJ2-4; D is unclear. Looked up from germline, CDR1 is GTSNPN and CDR2 is SVGIG (reference sequence). V dropped 0 bases and J dropped 12 bases, with 12 bases sitting between them. The CDR3 has 12 residues. The CDR3 nucleotides read TGTGCCTGGAGTGTAGTCCCCGGCACTCAGTACTTC. It codes for CAWSVVPGTQYF. Full variable domain (missing parts from reference TRBV30 and TRBJ2-4): SQTIHQWPATLVQPVGSPLSLECTVEGTSNPNLYWYRQAAGRGLQLLFYSVGIGQISSEVPQNLSASRPQDRQFILSSKKLLLSDSGFYLCAWSVVPGTQYFGAGTRLSVL.

V is TRBV5-6 and J is TRBJ2-4; TRBD2 might be the D (6 bases). V lost 0 bases, J lost 4 bases, and 11 bases lay in between. CDR1 and CDR2 (germline): SGHDT, YYEEEE. There are 15 residues in the CDR3. CDR3 sequence reads: CASSLEALAKNIQYF. The CDR3 region has the DNA TGTGCCAGCAGCTTGGAGGCACTAGCAAAAAACATTCAGTACTTC.

This clonotype appeared many times. The chain uses TRBV7-2 and TRBJ2-3; 7 bases fit TRBD2. CDR1 SGHTA and CDR2 FQGNSA come from the germline V gene. CDR3 size: 15 residues. Losses at the gene ends were 8 bases for V and 6 bases for J; bases not matched to a gene: 14. The CDR3 nucleotides read TGTGCCAGCTCCTTTATAGGACTAGAGGGGGATACGCAGTATTTT. It yields the protein CASSFIGLEGDTQYF.

The rearrangement links TRBV6-1 to TRBJ1-2; 7 nucleotides agree with TRBD1. The V gene's germline CDR1 is MNHNS and CDR2 SASEGT. The CDR3 extends over 13 amino acids. J was trimmed by 10 bases and V by 3 bases; bases with no gene match: 8. DNA of the CDR3: TGTGCCAGCAGTGAGTCTCAGGGGGATGACTACACCTTC. Translation: CASSESQGDDYTF.